The T cell receptor beta chain described here comes from a study of blood T cell repertoires in COVID-19. The wider study: COVID-19 samples from acute and convalescent phases originated in the United States, Italy and Spain.

The germline V gene encodes CDR1 SGDLS and CDR2 YYNGEE. Trimming stripped 3 bases from V and 0 bases from J, with 10 bases between. The CDR3 has 15 amino acids. Produced via immunoSEQ multiplex PCR; TCRdb's table is partial and in-frame only. The sample shows some 160,000 clones, roughly 79% of them seen only once. The sequenced sample consisted of peripheral blood. The chain carries TRBV9 and TRBJ1-5; no firm D call. This receptor was taken from a man aged 50 to 59 with active or convalescent COVID-19. CDR3 in DNA: TGTGCCAGCAGCGCAGACTCCGTTAGCAATCAGCCCCAGCATTTT. Amino acid sequence: CASSADSVSNQPQHF.